This is a list of T cell receptor beta chains from one sample in a study of blood T cell repertoires in COVID-19. Sequencing was performed with immunoSEQ multiplex PCR; in TCRdb, only in-frame clones are kept and a portion is missing. Among about 60,000 clones, approximately 91% were seen once, and the ten largest hold 2% to 2.5%. Sequencing was done on a sample of peripheral blood. These receptors were collected from a man between 60 and 70 years old with acute or convalescent COVID-19. Each CDR3 is given without its conserved first and last residue.

V gene,J gene,CDR3 protein
TRBV6-5,TRBJ2-6,ASRQTGVGANVLT
TRBV27,TRBJ2-6,ASTVDPAGGLPNVLT
TRBV12-5,TRBJ1-1,ASGLRLGRNTEAF
TRBV30,TRBJ2-7,ASSSGVEQY
TRBV7-7,TRBJ2-2,ASSSGQPNTGELF
TRBV4-2,TRBJ1-1,ASSQEAGGFTEAF
TRBV20-1,TRBJ1-2,SGQGDYGYT
TRBV27,TRBJ1-4,ASSLLGTRGEKLF
TRBV15,TRBJ2-2,ATSREGQGGSNTGELF
TRBV7-6,TRBJ2-7,ASSLGSSEVFYEQY
TRBV11-3,TRBJ1-6,ASSLDRDSPLH
TRBV5-1,TRBJ2-7,ASSQRPRDSYYEQY
TRBV6-5,TRBJ1-5,ASSFQGSNQPQH
TRBV5-1,TRBJ1-2,ASSWGQEGYT
TRBV11-3,TRBJ1-1,ASSLDRGPEAF
TRBV4-3,TRBJ2-7,ASSQNQGYYEQY
TRBV10-2,TRBJ2-5,ASSESSGGLGSQY
TRBV9,TRBJ1-4,ASSSRDRAVNEKLF
TRBV28,TRBJ2-2,ATRGTGGPGELF
TRBV6-5,TRBJ2-2,ASMRDRGAGELF
TRBV30,TRBJ1-5,AWTHGSNQPQH